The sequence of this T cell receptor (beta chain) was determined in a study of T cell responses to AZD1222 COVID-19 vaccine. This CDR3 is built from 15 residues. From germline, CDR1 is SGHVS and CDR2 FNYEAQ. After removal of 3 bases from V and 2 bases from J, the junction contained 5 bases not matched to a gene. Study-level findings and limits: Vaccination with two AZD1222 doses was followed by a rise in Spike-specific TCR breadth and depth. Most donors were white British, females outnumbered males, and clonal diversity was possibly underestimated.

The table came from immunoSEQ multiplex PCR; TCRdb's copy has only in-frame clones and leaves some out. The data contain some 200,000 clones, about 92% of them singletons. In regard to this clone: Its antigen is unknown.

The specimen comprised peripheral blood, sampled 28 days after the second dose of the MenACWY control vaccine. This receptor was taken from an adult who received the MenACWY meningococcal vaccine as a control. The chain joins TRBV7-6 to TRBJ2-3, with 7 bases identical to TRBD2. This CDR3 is CASSLGGINTDTQYF. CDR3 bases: TGTGCCAGCAGCTTGGGAGGGATCAACACAGATACGCAGTATTTT.